The next 9 T cell receptor beta chains were all read from a single sample in a study of Graves' ophthalmopathy and Graves' hyperthyroidism. Using RNA transcripts, the TCR beta CDR3 regions were amplified. RT-PCR was first run with HTBI primers, then multiplex PCR in a second round. TCRdb itself ran the multiplex PCR reads through MiXCR, one entry per CDR3 protein. The sample carries fewer than 350,000 distinct CDR3 sequences, 17% recorded once. The sequencing sample was made of peripheral blood. The receptor source for this set is an adult man with Graves' ophthalmopathy.

This clonotype was seen at least ten times. Germline is not matched at one junction end, which may reflect a read error. This chain links TRBV12-3 or TRBV12-4 with TRBJ1-2, with D maybe TRBD1 (6 bases). The CDR3 totals 14 residues. The CDR3 spells CASGLSRGLYGYTF. The CDR3 bases are TGTGCCAGCGGTTTGTCCAGGGGCCTCTATGGCTACACCTTC.

There are many counts of this clonotype. The chain joins TRBV2 to TRBJ2-7; 13 bases agree with TRBD2. The CDR3 extends over 18 amino acids. The germline V gene has CDR1 SNHLY and CDR2 FYNNEI. J lost 5 bases, V lost 5 bases, and 15 bases had no gene match. The CDR3 DNA reads TGTGCCAGCAGTTTTGGACTAGCGGGAGAAGGATCCGGCGACGAGCAGTACTTC. This gives the protein CASSFGLAGEGSGDEQYF. The whole variable domain, remainder taken from reference TRBV2 and TRBJ2-7, is EPEVTQTPSHQVTQMGQEVILRCVPISNHLYFYWYRQILGQKVEFLVSFYNNEISEKSEIFDDQFSVERPDGSNFTLKIRSTKLEDSAMYFCASSFGLAGEGSGDEQYFGPGTRLTVT.

This clonotype was counted at least ten times. DNA for the CDR3: TGTGCCAGCAGCCAAATTATTAGCGGGAGTCGATACGAGCAGTACTTC. It is translated as CASSQIISGSRYEQYF. This sequence joins TRBV4-2 and TRBJ2-7; 9 bases match TRBD2. CDR1 is LGHNA and CDR2 is YNFKEQ in the germline V gene. J gave up 4 bases and V 2 bases, and 9 bases lay outside the gene matches. The CDR3 extends over 16 amino acids.

The sample holds many counts of this clonotype. V gene TRBV6-1 combines with J gene TRBJ2-7; tentatively, D is TRBD1 (6 bases). This CDR3 is built from 12 residues. V lost 5 bases and J lost 5, with 10 bases in between. Germline CDR1 is MNHNS and CDR2 is SASEGT. The CDR3 DNA is TGTGCCAGCAGTACAGGGTTCCACGAGCAGTACTTC. It is translated as CASSTGFHEQYF.

This clonotype was seen many times. The chain links TRBV7-2 to TRBJ2-5, with TRBD1 matching 7 bases. The CDR3 loop spans 14 amino acids. Trimming took 1 base from V and 4 from J; bases not matched to a gene: 3. CDR1 is SGHTA and CDR2 is FQGNSA in the germline V gene. The chain's CDR3 is CASSLGRGTETQYF. The CDR3 region has the DNA TGTGCCAGCAGCTTAGGCAGGGGGACAGAGACCCAGTACTTC. The variable domain in full, completed from reference TRBV7-2 and TRBJ2-5, reads GAGVSQSPSNKVTEKGKDVELRCDPISGHTALYWYRQSLGQGLEFLIYFQGNSAPDKSGLPSDRFSAERTGGSVSTLTIQRTQQEDSAVYLCASSLGRGTETQYFGPGTRLLVL.

The gene calls are TRBV6-1 and TRBJ1-1; D remains ambiguous. V lost 8 bases and J lost 3, with 4 bases in between. This CDR3 contains 10 residues. Per the germline V gene, CDR1 is MNHNS and CDR2 is SASEGT. As DNA, the CDR3 is TGTGCCAGCGGTCACACTGAAGCTTTCTTT. As protein: CASGHTEAFF.

The table lists this clonotype with many counts. The chain combines TRBV19 with TRBJ1-6; TRBD1 agrees at 7 bases. The CDR3 sequence is 14 residues long. Trimming removed 4 bases from V and 6 bases from J; junction bases left unmatched: 3. Germline V gene lookup returns CDR1 LNHDA and CDR2 SQIVND (reference sequence). The CDR3 DNA reads as TGTGCCAGTAGTACGGGACAGCCTAATTCACCCCTCCACTTT. Translated: CASSTGQPNSPLHF.

This clonotype showed up many times. V and J are TRBV7-6 and TRBJ1-1; D unresolved. This CDR3 contains 15 residues. Trimming left V 5 bases short and J 5 bases short, with 18 bases between. Germline V lookup: CDR1 SGHVS, CDR2 FNYEAQ. This CDR3 is CASSLLNLGRTEAFF. In DNA, the CDR3 is TGTGCCAGCAGCCTCCTTAATTTGGGGAGAACTGAAGCTTTCTTT. Full variable domain (rest looked up from reference TRBV7-6 and TRBJ1-1): GAGVSQSPRYKVTKRGQDVALRCDPISGHVSLYWYRQALGQGPEFLTYFNYEAQQDKSGLPNDRFSAERPEGSISTLTIQRTEQRDSAMYRCASSLLNLGRTEAFFGQGTRLTVV.

This clonotype was counted many times. Germline is not matched at one junction end, which may reflect a read error. The chain joins TRBV15 to TRBJ1-2, with D possibly being TRBD1 (5 bases). The CDR3 runs 12 residues. CDR1 and CDR2 from the germline V gene are LNHNV and YYDKDF (reference sequence). DNA of the CDR3: TGTGCCACCAGCCACCGCACCCGGGGGTACTTCTTC. Amino acid sequence: CATSHRTRGYFF.